This is a list of T cell receptor beta chains from one sample in a study of identical twins. TCRdb reprocessed the 5' RACE reads via MiXCR and lists one record per CDR3 protein. Among approximately 630,000 distinct CDR3 sequences listed, roughly 7.1% were seen once. These data were also reused for a study on yellow fever vaccine responses in identical twins.

The sample was PBMCs. These receptors were taken from a woman aged 18-29 years in good health. The CDR3 runs from the conserved cysteine through the conserved F or W. D genes are given only for firm matches. Part of the rows lack a size; the others show once, few, many or a class for expanded clones.

V	size	D	J	CDR3	DNA
TRBV14	many	-	TRBJ1-2	CASSQGAAKGSYGYTF	TGTGCCAGCAGCCAAGGGGCAGCAAAGGGATCATATGGCTACACCTTC
TRBV7-2	-	TRBD1	TRBJ1-1	CASSVGTGENTEAFF	TGTGCCAGCAGCGTCGGGACAGGGGAGAACACTGAAGCTTTCTTT
TRBV6-1	few	-	TRBJ2-3	CAATTDSDTQYF	TGTGCCGCCACCACTGACTCAGATACGCAGTATTTT
TRBV5-5	few	TRBD1	TRBJ1-1	CASGEGANTEAFF	TGTGCCAGCGGGGAGGGGGCGAATACTGAAGCTTTCTTT
TRBV6-6	many	-	TRBJ1-5	CASGEADQPQHF	TGTGCCAGCGGGGAGGCGGATCAGCCCCAGCATTTT
TRBV12-3/TRBV12-4	-	TRBD2	TRBJ2-1	CASNPGLAIDNEQFF	TGTGCCAGCAACCCGGGACTAGCGATAGACAATGAGCAGTTCTTC
TRBV14	-	-	TRBJ2-1	CASSSVPGWLDYNEQFF	TGTGCCAGCAGCTCCGTTCCTGGATGGTTAGACTACAATGAGCAGTTCTTC
TRBV9	-	TRBD2	TRBJ2-1	CASSVTSGGSEQFF	TGTGCCAGCAGCGTGACTAGCGGGGGAAGTGAGCAGTTCTTC
TRBV20-1	many	-	TRBJ1-6	CSARLNSPLHF	TGCAGTGCACGACTTAATTCACCCCTCCACTTT
TRBV14	many	-	TRBJ2-1	CASSPGNEQFF	TGTGCCAGCTCACCCGGGAATGAGCAGTTCTTC
TRBV5-1	-	-	TRBJ1-1	CASSREGVEAFF	TGCGCCAGCAGCCGGGAGGGGGTCGAAGCTTTCTTT
TRBV12-3/TRBV12-4	many	-	TRBJ2-1	CASSLVLATYNEQFF	TGTGCCAGCAGTTTAGTCCTAGCGACCTACAATGAGCAGTTCTTC
TRBV12-3/TRBV12-4	many	-	TRBJ2-1	CASSLGLQAARYNEQFF	TGTGCCAGCAGTTTAGGCCTACAGGCAGCCCGCTACAATGAGCAGTTCTTC
TRBV6-5	many	-	TRBJ1-1	CASSYGGPNTEAFF	TGTGCCAGCAGTTACGGGGGCCCGAACACTGAAGCTTTCTTT
TRBV5-1	-	TRBD1	TRBJ1-6	CASSPLTGGESPLHF	TGCGCCAGCAGCCCGCTAACAGGGGGAGAATCACCCCTCCACTTT
TRBV5-6	few	-	TRBJ2-1	CASSLRGASYNEQFF	TGTGCCAGCAGCTTGCGGGGGGCGTCCTACAATGAGCAGTTCTTC
TRBV12-3/TRBV12-4	few	TRBD2	TRBJ2-2	CATYKRGGSGRRTGELFF	TGTGCCACCTACAAACGAGGAGGGAGCGGGAGGAGGACCGGGGAGCTGTTTTTT
TRBV24-1	many	-	TRBJ2-1	CATSEGPSTPFF	TGTGCCACCAGTGAAGGACCGTCTACCCCGTTCTTC
TRBV20-1	-	TRBD1	TRBJ1-1	CSARVNRGRVNEAFF	TGCAGTGCTAGAGTTAACAGGGGGAGAGTGAATGAAGCTTTCTTT
TRBV7-2	few	-	TRBJ2-3	CASSGGLRPGGTDTQYF	TGTGCCAGCAGCGGGGGACTCCGACCCGGCGGCACAGATACGCAGTATTTT
TRBV3-1	-	TRBD1	TRBJ2-2	CASSSRARTGTGELFF	TGTGCCAGCAGCTCCCGAGCCAGGACAGGTACCGGGGAGCTGTTTTTT
TRBV12-3/TRBV12-4	many	-	TRBJ2-1	CASSETGGKAYNEQFF	TGTGCCAGCAGTGAGACGGGCGGAAAAGCCTACAATGAGCAGTTCTTC
TRBV20-1	-	-	TRBJ2-7	CSASPPGKTYEQYF	TGCAGTGCTAGTCCCCCCGGCAAGACCTACGAGCAGTACTTC
TRBV4-1	-	-	TRBJ2-2	CASSPLVGGELFF	TGCGCCAGCAGCCCGCTCGTAGGCGGGGAGCTGTTTTTT
TRBV7-9	few	TRBD2	TRBJ2-1	CASIHTLAGGRVDEQFF	TGTGCCAGCATCCACACTCTAGCGGGAGGAAGGGTGGATGAGCAGTTCTTC